This passage covers 28 T cell receptor beta chains from one sample sequenced in a study of OX40 agonist ivuxolimab in advanced cancers. Data came from immunoSEQ multiplex PCR; TCRdb stores just in-frame clones and leaves some out. The sample has over 65,000 clones, 84% seen once; the top ten hold roughly 0.44%. The material was CD4+ or CD8+ T cells sorted from blood, obtained in a trial of the OX40 agonist ivuxolimab. These receptors all come from an adult with an advanced solid tumor such as melanoma, head and neck, liver or kidney cancer.

The genes are TRBV10-3 and TRBJ1-3; D is possibly TRBD1 (5 bases). The ends were cut back, 0 bases at V and 2 bases at J, with 11 bases in the middle. This CDR3 has 16 amino acids. The germline CDR1 and CDR2 sequences are ENHRY and SYGVKD. In DNA form, the CDR3 reads TGTGCCATCAGTGAGTCGGGGGGATTCGCTGGAAACACCATATATTTT. Its translation: CAISESGGFAGNTIYF.

The chain recombines TRBV7-2 with TRBJ2-4, with TRBD1 matching 10 bases. Looked up from germline, CDR1 is SGHTA and CDR2 is FQGNSA. The junction had 6 bases not matched to a gene; V was cut back by 0 bases and J by 7 bases. This CDR3 comprises 16 residues. CDR3 in DNA: TGTGCCAGCAGCTTAGCCCTCCCGGGACAGGGGAACATTCAGTACTTC. Residues: CASSLALPGQGNIQYF.

The rearrangement joins TRBV19 to TRBJ1-4, with 9 nucleotides matching TRBD1. This CDR3 contains 16 residues. The trim removed 3 bases at V and 0 bases at J, leaving 2 bases unmatched. Germline lookup yields CDR1 LNHDA and CDR2 SQIVND (reference sequence). The CDR3 loop reads CASSMDRGSTNEKLFF. CDR3 nucleotide sequence: TGTGCCAGTAGTATGGACAGGGGCTCAACTAATGAAAAACTGTTTTTT.

V gene TRBV4-2 combines with J gene TRBJ2-7; 7 nucleotides match TRBD2. CDR1 and CDR2 from the germline V gene are LGHNA and YNFKEQ. Unmatched junction bases numbered 13, after V lost 11 bases and J lost 3 bases. CDR3 length: 14 residues. CDR3 residues: CAAPPWEGSYEQYV. Written as DNA, the CDR3 is TGTGCCGCCCCCCCTTGGGAGGGGAGCTACGAGCAGTACGTC.

Concerning this clone: Germline and junction disagree at one end, which may indicate a read error. The gene calls are TRBV5-5 and TRBJ2-3, with D possibly matching TRBD1 (6 bases). The CDR3 sequence is 13 residues long. Germline V gives CDR1 SGHKS, CDR2 YYEKEE (reference sequence). CDR3: CASSLQGPKGRNF. The DNA for the CDR3 is TGTGCCAGCAGCTTGCAGGGGCCGAAGGGGCGGAATTTT.

V usage is TRBV5-3 and J usage is TRBJ2-2; D is undetermined. TRBV5-3 is an ORF for which the function is uncertain. This CDR3 comprises 15 residues. The V and J ends lost 0 bases and 1 base respectively, with 7 bases between them. CDR3 DNA sequence: TGTGCCAGAAGCTTGGGCGGCGGGAACACCGGGGAGCTGTTTTTT. Translated: CARSLGGGNTGELFF.

V gene TRBV7-2 combines with J gene TRBJ2-7; D unclear. V was clipped by 5 bases and J by 3 bases, with 14 bases between them. CDR3 length equals 14 residues. Germline V gene lookup returns CDR1 SGHTA and CDR2 FQGNSA. The CDR3 region is CASSPHPPIYEQYF. The CDR3 DNA reads as TGTGCCAGCAGCCCACACCCCCCAATCTACGAGCAGTACTTC.

The CDR3 sequence: CASSFGGFPSYEQYV. DNA of the CDR3: TGTGCCAGCAGCTTTGGAGGATTCCCCTCCTACGAGCAGTACGTC. The chain employs TRBV7-8 and TRBJ2-7; perhaps TRBD2 as D (5 bases). Trimming left V 3 bases short and J 0 bases short, with 12 bases between. This CDR3 has 15 residues. Looked up from germline, CDR1 is SGHVS and CDR2 is FQNEAQ.

The count of this clone is one. The V gene is TRBV5-4, the J gene TRBJ2-2; D remains ambiguous. The CDR3 has 16 residues. In germline, CDR1 is SGHNT, CDR2 YYREEE (reference sequence). Trimming took off 5 bases at V and 1 base at J, with 15 bases between the two ends. CDR3 in amino acids: CASSPLAAGNTGELFF. In nucleotides, the CDR3 is TGTGCCAGCAGTCCTCTGGCAGCCGGGAACACCGGGGAGCTGTTTTTT.

This clone was seen once. In nucleotides, the CDR3 is TGTGCCAGCAGCGTAGGGGGGACAGGGTTTCAGCCCCAGCATTTT. This gives the protein CASSVGGTGFQPQHF. The V gene is TRBV9, the J gene TRBJ1-5, with TRBD1 identical over 9 bases. There are 15 residues in the CDR3. From germline, CDR1 is SGDLS and CDR2 YYNGEE. V gave up 0 bases and J gave up 6 bases; unmatched junction bases: 4.

V and J are TRBV27 and TRBJ1-1; D gene uncertain. V was clipped by 1 base and J by 7 bases, with 10 bases between them. This CDR3 is built from 13 residues. CDR1 MNHEY and CDR2 SMNVEV come from the germline V gene (reference sequence). CDR3 region: CASSLLRGSEAFF. The CDR3 DNA is TGTGCCAGCAGTTTATTACGAGGGAGTGAAGCTTTCTTT.

CDR3 residues: CASSLTQGGVYNSPLHF. Written as DNA, the CDR3 is TGTGCCAGCAGTCTGACGCAGGGAGGTGTATATAATTCACCCCTCCACTTT. The rearrangement joins TRBV27 to TRBJ1-6, with D possibly TRBD1 on 5 matching bases. V lost 5 bases, J lost 4 bases, and 18 bases lay in between. CDR3 length equals 17 residues. Per the germline V gene, CDR1 is MNHEY and CDR2 is SMNVEV (reference sequence).

The J gene is TRBJ1-1, the V gene TRBV18, with no clear D. The V gene's germline CDR1 is KGHSH and CDR2 LQKENI. The CDR3 contains 16 residues. V gave up 2 bases and J gave up 1 base, with 14 bases separating them. The CDR3 DNA sequence: TGTGCCAGCTCACCAAGAGGAAGGGAGGGGAACACTGAAGCTTTCTTT. The encoded protein is CASSPRGREGNTEAFF.

A single count supports this clone. The rearrangement links TRBV9 to TRBJ1-2, with D unresolved. From germline, CDR1 is SGDLS and CDR2 YYNGEE. The V and J ends lost 7 bases and 3 bases respectively, with 13 bases between them. The CDR3 spans 13 residues. CDR3 in amino acids: CASASQGYYGYTF. The CDR3 DNA reads as TGTGCCAGCGCCAGTCAAGGGTACTATGGCTACACCTTC.

The chain is built from TRBV14 and TRBJ1-1, with 11 positions matching TRBD1. V lost 4 bases and J lost 4; bases outside the gene matches: 5. The CDR3 sequence is 15 residues long. Germline assignment: CDR1 SGHDN and CDR2 FVKESK. The CDR3 DNA is TGTGCCAGCAGCCCTGGACAGGGGGCCGGCACTGAAGCTTTCTTT. This translates into CASSPGQGAGTEAFF.

The rearrangement links TRBV7-6 to TRBJ2-2, with TRBD1 identical over 8 bases. J lost 0 bases, V lost 5 bases, and 5 bases had no gene match. The CDR3 runs 16 residues. From germline, CDR1 is SGHVS and CDR2 FNYEAQ. This chain's CDR3 is CASSQSDRANTGELFF. The CDR3 nucleotides read TGTGCCAGCAGCCAGTCGGACAGGGCGAACACCGGGGAGCTGTTTTTT.

This clone showed up just a few times. The chain has TRBV19 and TRBJ1-2, with D unclear. Germline V gene lookup returns CDR1 LNHDA and CDR2 SQIVND (reference sequence). V lost 0 bases and J lost 4, with 6 bases in between. The CDR3 has 13 amino acids. CDR3 sequence (DNA): TGTGCCAGTAGTATAGACAGGTCCTATGGCTACACCTTC. Protein product: CASSIDRSYGYTF.

This rearrangement joins TRBV2 to TRBJ1-5; no clear D gene. V lost 0 bases and J lost 6, with 6 bases in between. The V gene's germline CDR1 is SNHLY and CDR2 FYNNEI. CDR3 length: 13 residues. The CDR3 here is CASSEAHSQPQHF. In nucleotides, the CDR3 is TGTGCCAGCAGTGAAGCGCATAGTCAGCCCCAGCATTTT.

This chain links TRBV28 with TRBJ1-2; D is unclear. V lost 3 bases to trimming and J lost 4 bases, with 9 bases between them. This CDR3 spans 13 amino acids. The germline V gene encodes CDR1 MDHEN and CDR2 SYDVKM. Here the CDR3 DNA reads TGTGCCAGCAGTTTCGGTAGGGCCTATGGCTACACCTTC. It codes for CASSFGRAYGYTF.

The table lists this clone with a count of one. In DNA, the CDR3 is TGTGCCAGTAGTATAGAACCAGGGAAGCCCCAGCATTTT. Residues: CASSIEPGKPQHF. V and J are TRBV19 and TRBJ1-5; perhaps TRBD1 as D (5 bases). The CDR3 covers 13 residues. Germline loops: CDR1 LNHDA, CDR2 SQIVND (reference sequence). Deletions cut 0 bases from V and 8 bases from J, with 8 bases between.

V usage is TRBV7-2 and J usage is TRBJ2-7, with 12 bases that match TRBD2. Trimming cost V 3 bases and J 2 bases; bases outside gene matches: 2. CDR3 length: 15 amino acids. CDR1 SGHTA and CDR2 FQGNSA come from the germline V gene. The CDR3 coding sequence is TGTGCCAGCAGCTTCGGACTAGCGGGGCCCTACGAGCAGTACTTC. It is translated as CASSFGLAGPYEQYF.

The V call is TRBV7-2, the J call TRBJ2-5, with D possibly being TRBD1 or TRBD2 (5 bases each). Germline CDR1 and CDR2: SGHTA and FQGNSA. Trimming removed 5 bases at V and 3 bases at J, with 13 bases between. The CDR3 is 14 amino acids. The CDR3 nucleotides read TGTGCCAGCAGCCCCACCCGAGGGGAAGAGACCCAGTACTTC. Encoded protein: CASSPTRGEETQYF.

The chain joins TRBV5-6 to TRBJ2-7; 9 bases are shared with TRBD1. CDR1 SGHDT and CDR2 YYEEEE come from the germline V gene. The CDR3 length is 14 residues. The J segment lost 3 bases and the V segment lost 0 bases, leaving 1 base of the junction unmatched. For the CDR3, the DNA is TGTGCCAGCAGCTTGGAGGACAGGGGCTACGAGCAGTACTTC. Protein sequence: CASSLEDRGYEQYF.

A remark on this clone: Other DNA sequences in the same sample also yield this CDR3. The rearrangement links TRBV14 to TRBJ2-7; D gene ambiguous. This CDR3 has 12 amino acids. Trimming cost V 1 base and J 6 bases, with 7 bases left between them. CDR1 is SGHDN and CDR2 is FVKESK in the germline V gene. CDR3 amino acids: CASSQVGSEQYV. The CDR3 DNA reads as TGTGCCAGCAGCCAAGTGGGGTCCGAGCAGTACGTC.

As for this clone: This sample also contains other DNA sequences that code for the same CDR3. The chain combines TRBV5-1 with TRBJ2-1, with TRBD2 identical over 9 bases. This CDR3 has 16 amino acids. Looked up from germline, CDR1 is SGHRS and CDR2 is YFSETQ. V lost 4 bases, J lost 4 bases, and 9 bases stayed unmatched. This chain's CDR3 is CASSVLAGVDYNEQFF. As DNA, the CDR3 is TGCGCCAGCAGCGTGTTAGCGGGGGTAGATTACAATGAGCAGTTCTTC.

This chain joins TRBV7-2 and TRBJ1-1, with unresolved D. The CDR3 has 13 residues. Germline assignment: CDR1 SGHTA and CDR2 FQGNSA. Trimming removed 5 bases from V and 5 bases from J, with 12 bases in between. The CDR3 bases are TGTGCCAGCAGCGTTATGGAGACGACTGAAGCTTTCTTT. This codes for CASSVMETTEAFF. The variable domain in full, completed from reference TRBV7-2 and TRBJ1-1, reads GAGVSQSPSNKVTEKGKDVELRCDPISGHTALYWYRQSLGQGLEFLIYFQGNSAPDKSGLPSDRFSAERTGGSVSTLTIQRTQQEDSAVYLCASSVMETTEAFFGQGTRLTVV.

The chain combines TRBV19 with TRBJ2-1; TRBD2 agrees at 7 bases. Germline V gene data show CDR1 as LNHDA and CDR2 as SQIVND (reference sequence). J was trimmed by 3 bases and V by 0 bases; bases with no gene match: 5. CDR3 length equals 16 residues. In DNA, the CDR3 is TGTGCCAGTAGTATAGATCTGACTAGCAGCTACAATGAGCAGTTCTTC. Protein sequence: CASSIDLTSSYNEQFF.

V is TRBV9 and J is TRBJ2-2, with D unclear. This CDR3 has 15 residues. Trimming cost V 0 bases and J 6 bases, with 12 bases left between them. Germline V gene sequence: CDR1 SGDLS, CDR2 YYNGEE. CDR3 sequence: CASSVEHRGSGELFF. The CDR3 DNA follows: TGTGCCAGCAGCGTAGAGCATCGTGGATCCGGGGAGCTGTTTTTT.